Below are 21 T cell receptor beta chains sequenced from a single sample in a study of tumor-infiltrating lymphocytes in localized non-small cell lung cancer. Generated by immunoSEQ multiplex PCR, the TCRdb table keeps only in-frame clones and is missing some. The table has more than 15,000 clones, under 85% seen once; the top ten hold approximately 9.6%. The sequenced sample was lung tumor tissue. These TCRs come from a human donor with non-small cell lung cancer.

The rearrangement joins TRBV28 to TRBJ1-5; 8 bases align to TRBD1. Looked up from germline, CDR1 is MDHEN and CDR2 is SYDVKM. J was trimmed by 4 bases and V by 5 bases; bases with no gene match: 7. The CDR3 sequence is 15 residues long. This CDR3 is CASSPRTGRNQPQHF. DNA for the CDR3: TGTGCCAGCAGTCCGCGGACAGGGAGGAATCAGCCCCAGCATTTT.

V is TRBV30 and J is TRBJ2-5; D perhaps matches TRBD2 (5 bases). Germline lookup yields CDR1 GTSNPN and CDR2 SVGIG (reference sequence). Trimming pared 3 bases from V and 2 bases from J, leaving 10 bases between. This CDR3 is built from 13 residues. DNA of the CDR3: TGTGCCTGGAGGGATCGAGGGCAAGAGACCCAGTACTTC. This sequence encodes CAWRDRGQETQYF.

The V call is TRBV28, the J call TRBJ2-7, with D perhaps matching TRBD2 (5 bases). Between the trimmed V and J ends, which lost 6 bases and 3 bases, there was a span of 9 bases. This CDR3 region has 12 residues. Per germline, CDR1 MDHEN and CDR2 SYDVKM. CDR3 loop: CASSYTSYEQYF. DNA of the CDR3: TGTGCCAGCAGCTATACTAGCTACGAGCAGTACTTC.

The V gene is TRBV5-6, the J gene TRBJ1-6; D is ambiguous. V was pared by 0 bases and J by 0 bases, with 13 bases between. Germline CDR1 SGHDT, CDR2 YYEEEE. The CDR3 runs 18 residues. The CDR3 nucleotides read TGTGCCAGCAGCTTGGCTCTCGCTTGGGGCTCCTATAATTCACCCCTCCACTTT. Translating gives CASSLALAWGSYNSPLHF.

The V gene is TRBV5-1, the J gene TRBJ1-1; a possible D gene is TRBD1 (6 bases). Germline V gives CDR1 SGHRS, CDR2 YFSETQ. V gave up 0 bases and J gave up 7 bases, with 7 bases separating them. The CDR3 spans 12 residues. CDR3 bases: TGCGCCAGCAGCTTGGCAGGGGATGAAGCTTTCTTT. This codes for CASSLAGDEAFF.

The CDR3 region is CASREGQGAQPQHF. CDR3 nucleotides: TGTGCCAGCAGGGAGGGACAGGGTGCACAGCCCCAGCATTTT. V and J are TRBV2 and TRBJ1-5; 9 bases match TRBD1. This CDR3 comprises 14 residues. The junction had 7 bases not matched to a gene; V was cut back by 6 bases and J by 7 bases. Germline CDR1 reads SNHLY; CDR2 reads FYNNEI. The whole variable domain, remainder taken from reference TRBV2 and TRBJ1-5, is EPEVTQTPSHQVTQMGQEVILRCVPISNHLYFYWYRQILGQKVEFLVSFYNNEISEKSEIFDDQFSVERPDGSNFTLKIRSTKLEDSAMYFCASREGQGAQPQHFGDGTRLSIL.

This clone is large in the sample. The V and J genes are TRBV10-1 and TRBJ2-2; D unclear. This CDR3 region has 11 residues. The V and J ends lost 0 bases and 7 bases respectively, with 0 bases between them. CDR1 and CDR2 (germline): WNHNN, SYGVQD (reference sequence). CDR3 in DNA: TGCGCCAGCAGTGAGTCCGGGGAGCTGTTTTTT. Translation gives CASSESGELFF.

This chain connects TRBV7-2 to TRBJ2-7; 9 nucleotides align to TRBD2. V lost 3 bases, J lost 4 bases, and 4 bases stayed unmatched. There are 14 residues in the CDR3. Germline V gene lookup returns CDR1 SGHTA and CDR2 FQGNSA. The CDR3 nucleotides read TGTGCCAGCAGCTTTACAGCGGGGGGTTACGAGCAGTACTTC. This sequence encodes CASSFTAGGYEQYF.

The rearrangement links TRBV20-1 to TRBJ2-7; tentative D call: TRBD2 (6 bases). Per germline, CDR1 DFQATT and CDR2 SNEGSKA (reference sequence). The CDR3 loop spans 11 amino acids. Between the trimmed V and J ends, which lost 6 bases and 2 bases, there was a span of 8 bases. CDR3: CSARLAYEQYF. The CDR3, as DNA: TGCAGTGCCCGACTAGCCTACGAGCAGTACTTC.

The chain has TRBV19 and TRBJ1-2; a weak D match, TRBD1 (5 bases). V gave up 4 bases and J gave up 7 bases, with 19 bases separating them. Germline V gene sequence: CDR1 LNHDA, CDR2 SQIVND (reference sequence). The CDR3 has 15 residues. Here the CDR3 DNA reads TGTGCCAGTAGTAAAATCGGGGGGGACCCGAGTGGCTACACCTTC. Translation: CASSKIGGDPSGYTF.

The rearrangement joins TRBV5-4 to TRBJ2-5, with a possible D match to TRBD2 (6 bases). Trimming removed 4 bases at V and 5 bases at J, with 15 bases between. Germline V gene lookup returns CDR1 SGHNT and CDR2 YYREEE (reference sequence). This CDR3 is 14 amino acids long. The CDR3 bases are TGTGCCAGCAGCCCCGGCGGGGCGGGGGAGACCCAGTACTTC. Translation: CASSPGGAGETQYF.

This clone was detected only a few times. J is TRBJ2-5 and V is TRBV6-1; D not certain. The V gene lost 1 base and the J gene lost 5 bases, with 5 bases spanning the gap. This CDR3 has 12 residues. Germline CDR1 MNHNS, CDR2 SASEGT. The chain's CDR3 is CASSEDWETQYF. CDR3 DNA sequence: TGTGCCAGCAGTGAAGACTGGGAGACCCAGTACTTC.

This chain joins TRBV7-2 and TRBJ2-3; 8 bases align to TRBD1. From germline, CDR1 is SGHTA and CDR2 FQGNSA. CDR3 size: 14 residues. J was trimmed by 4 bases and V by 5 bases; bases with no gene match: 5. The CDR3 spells CASSTRTGPDTQYF. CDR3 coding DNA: TGTGCCAGCAGCACGCGGACAGGGCCAGATACGCAGTATTTT.

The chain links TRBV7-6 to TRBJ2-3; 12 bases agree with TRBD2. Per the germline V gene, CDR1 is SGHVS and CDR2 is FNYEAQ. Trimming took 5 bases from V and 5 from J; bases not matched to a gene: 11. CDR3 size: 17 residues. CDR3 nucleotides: TGTGCCAGCAGCCCTCGTCCTAGCGGGGGGGCCAAAGATACGCAGTATTTT. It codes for CASSPRPSGGAKDTQYF.

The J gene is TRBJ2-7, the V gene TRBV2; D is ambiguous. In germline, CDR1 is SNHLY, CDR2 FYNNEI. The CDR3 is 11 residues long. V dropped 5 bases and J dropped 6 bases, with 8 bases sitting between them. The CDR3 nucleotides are TGTGCCAGCAGTCTAAGGCCCGAGCAGTACTTC. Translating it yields CASSLRPEQYF.

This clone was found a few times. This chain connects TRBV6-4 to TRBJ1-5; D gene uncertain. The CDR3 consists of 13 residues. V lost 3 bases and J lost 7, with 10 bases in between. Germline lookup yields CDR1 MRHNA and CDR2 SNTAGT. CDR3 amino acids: CASSETGKQPQHF. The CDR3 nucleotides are TGTGCCAGCAGTGAAACGGGGAAACAGCCCCAGCATTTT.

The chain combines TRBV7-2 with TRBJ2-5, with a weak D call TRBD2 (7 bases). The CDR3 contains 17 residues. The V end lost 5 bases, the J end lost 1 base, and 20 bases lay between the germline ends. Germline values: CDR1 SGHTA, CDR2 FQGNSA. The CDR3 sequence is CASSPRIGRGAQETQYF. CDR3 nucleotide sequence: TGTGCCAGCAGCCCACGTATCGGTCGGGGGGCCCAAGAGACCCAGTACTTC.

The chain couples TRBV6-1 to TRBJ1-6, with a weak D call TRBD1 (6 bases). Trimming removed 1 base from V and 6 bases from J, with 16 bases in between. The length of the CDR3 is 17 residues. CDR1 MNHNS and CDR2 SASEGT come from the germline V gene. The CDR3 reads CASSEVATGTGNSPLHF. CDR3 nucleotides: TGTGCCAGCAGTGAAGTCGCTACAGGGACCGGTAATTCACCCCTCCACTTT.

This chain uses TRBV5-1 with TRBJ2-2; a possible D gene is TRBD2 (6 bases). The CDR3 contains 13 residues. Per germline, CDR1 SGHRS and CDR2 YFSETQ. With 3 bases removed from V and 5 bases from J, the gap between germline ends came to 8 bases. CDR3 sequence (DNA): TGCGCCAGCAGCTCTAGCGAGACCGGGGAGCTGTTTTTT. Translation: CASSSSETGELFF.

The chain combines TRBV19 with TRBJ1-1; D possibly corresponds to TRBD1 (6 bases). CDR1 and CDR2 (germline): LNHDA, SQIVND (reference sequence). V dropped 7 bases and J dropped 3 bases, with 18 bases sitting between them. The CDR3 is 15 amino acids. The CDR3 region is CASTRGIRGDTEAFF. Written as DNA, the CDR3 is TGTGCCAGTACCAGGGGAATCCGAGGGGACACTGAAGCTTTCTTT.

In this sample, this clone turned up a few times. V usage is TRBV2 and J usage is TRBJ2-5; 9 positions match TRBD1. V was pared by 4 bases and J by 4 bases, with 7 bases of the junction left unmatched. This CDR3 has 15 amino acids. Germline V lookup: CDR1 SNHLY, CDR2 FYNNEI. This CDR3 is CASSAGTGLGETQYF. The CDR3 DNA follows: TGTGCCAGCAGTGCAGGGACAGGGCTGGGAGAGACCCAGTACTTC.